This T cell receptor beta chain was documented in a study of Graves' ophthalmopathy and Graves' hyperthyroidism. Turning to this clonotype: The antigen is not known.

The source of the PBMCs was about 10 ml of fresh peripheral blood. Overall study findings and caveats: For predicting ophthalmopathy progression, the model had 55% to 71% sensitivity and around 72% specificity. Most thyroid-expanded clonotypes exceeding 0.001 frequency were also found in blood.

Beta-chain TCR CDR3 regions were amplified from RNA transcripts. First-round RT-PCR relied on HTBI primers, and a second-round multiplex PCR came next. Via MiXCR, TCRdb re-called the multiplex PCR reads, giving one row per CDR3 protein. The table records around 670,000 distinct CDR3 sequences, 40% of them present only once. The CDR3 consists of 14 residues. The germline V gene encodes CDR1 MGHDK and CDR2 SYGVNS. V lost 8 bases and J 7 bases, leaving 17 bases between the germline ends. The V call is TRBV25-1, the J call TRBJ2-2, with D maybe TRBD1 (5 bases). The TCR originated in an adult man with Graves' ophthalmopathy. Sample: peripheral blood. Here the CDR3 reads CASSLWQGDGELFF. CDR3 sequence (DNA): TGTGCCAGCTCACTCTGGCAGGGCGACGGGGAGCTGTTTTTT.